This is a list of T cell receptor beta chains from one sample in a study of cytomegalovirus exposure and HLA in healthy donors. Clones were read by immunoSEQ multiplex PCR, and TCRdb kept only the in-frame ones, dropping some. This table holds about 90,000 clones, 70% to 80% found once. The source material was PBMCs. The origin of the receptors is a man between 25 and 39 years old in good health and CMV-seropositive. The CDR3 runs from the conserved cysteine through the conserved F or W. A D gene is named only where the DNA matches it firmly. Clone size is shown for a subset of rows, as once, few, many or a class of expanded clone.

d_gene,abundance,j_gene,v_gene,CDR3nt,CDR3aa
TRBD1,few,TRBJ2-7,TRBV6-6,TGTGCCAGCAGTTACTCCGGGACAGGGGGCTACGAGCAGTACTTC,CASSYSGTGGYEQYF
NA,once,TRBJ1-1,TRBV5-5,TGTGCCAGCAGCCCGCTACAGGACATTGGCATGAACACTGAAGCTTTCTTT,CASSPLQDIGMNTEAFF
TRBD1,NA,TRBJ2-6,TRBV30,TGTGCCTGGAGGACAGGGGGCTTCTCTGGGGCCAACGTCCTGACTTTC,CAWRTGGFSGANVLTF
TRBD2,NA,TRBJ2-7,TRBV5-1,TGCGCCAGCAGCTTGGCCACTAGCGGGAAATACGAGCAGTACTTC,CASSLATSGKYEQYF
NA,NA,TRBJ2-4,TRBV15,TGTGCCACCAGCAGAGTAGACGGGGAAGGCGTTCGGTACTTC,CATSRVDGEGVRYF
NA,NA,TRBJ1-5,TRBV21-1,TGTGCCAGCAGCAAAGTTAATGGGCAGGGCGAGGACAATCAGCCCCAGCATTTT,CASSKVNGQGEDNQPQHF
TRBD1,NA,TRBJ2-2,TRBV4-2,TGTGCCAGCAGCCCCACCGGACAGGGAGGGAACACCGGGGAGCTGTTTTTT,CASSPTGQGGNTGELFF
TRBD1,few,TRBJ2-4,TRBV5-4,TGTGCCAGCAGCTTGGACGGGACAGGGGTAAAAAACATTCAGTACTTC,CASSLDGTGVKNIQYF
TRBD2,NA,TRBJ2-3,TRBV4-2,TGTGCCAGCAGCCAAAGAAGCGGGGGGTCCACTAGCACAGATACGCAGTATTTT,CASSQRSGGSTSTDTQYF
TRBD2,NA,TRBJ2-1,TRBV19,TGTGCCAGTAGTAAACTAGCGGGGGGAATCAATGAGCAGTTCTTC,CASSKLAGGINEQFF
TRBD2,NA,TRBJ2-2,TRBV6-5,TGTGCCAGCAGTTACTCGTGGCTAGCGGACACCGGGGAGCTGTTTTTT,CASSYSWLADTGELFF
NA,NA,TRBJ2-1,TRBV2,TGTGCCAGCAGTGAAGGGGGCGACACCTACAATGAGCAGTTCTTC,CASSEGGDTYNEQFF
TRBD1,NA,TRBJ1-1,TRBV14,TGTGCCAGCAGCCAGAGATTACAGGGGAGAGCTTTCTTT,CASSQRLQGRAFF
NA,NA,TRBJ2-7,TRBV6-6,TGTGCCAGCAGTTACTCCATCTGGACAGTTCGCTACGAGCAGTACTTC,CASSYSIWTVRYEQYF
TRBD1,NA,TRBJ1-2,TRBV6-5,TGTGCCAGCAGTTACTCGATTGGGACAGGGGATGGCTACACCTTC,CASSYSIGTGDGYTF
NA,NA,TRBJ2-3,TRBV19,TGTGCCAGTAGTATCGGCAGGGCAGCGCAGTATTTT,CASSIGRAAQYF
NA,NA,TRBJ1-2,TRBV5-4,TGTGCCAGCAGCGCCGCGGGGGAGGGTGGCTACACCTTC,CASSAAGEGGYTF
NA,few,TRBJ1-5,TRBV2,TGTGCCAGCCACAGGACGGATAGCAATCAGCCCCAGCATTTT,CASHRTDSNQPQHF
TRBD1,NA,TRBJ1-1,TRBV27,TGTGCCAGCAGTGACAGGGCTGTGAACACTGAAGCTTTCTTT,CASSDRAVNTEAFF
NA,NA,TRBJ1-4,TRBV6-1,TGTGCTACCCGGGTTAATGAAAAACTGTTTTTT,CATRVNEKLFF
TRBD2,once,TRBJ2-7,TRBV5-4,TGTGCCAGCAGCTTGGGGAGCGGGGGGGAGAACTACGAGCAGTACTTC,CASSLGSGGENYEQYF
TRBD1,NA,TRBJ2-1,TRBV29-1,TGCAGCGTTGGAGGGACAGGCTACAATGAGCAGTTCTTC,CSVGGTGYNEQFF
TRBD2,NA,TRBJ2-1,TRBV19,TGTGCCAGTACCCCTAGCGTCCTAGCGGGAGACTACAATGAGCAGTTCTTC,CASTPSVLAGDYNEQFF
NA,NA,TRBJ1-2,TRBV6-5,TGTGCCAGCACTGTCAGGGGCTCGGGAGGCTACACCTTC,CASTVRGSGGYTF
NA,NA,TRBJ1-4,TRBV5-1,TGCGCCAGCAGCTCCCGTGGGAGACAAGATGAAAAACTGTTTTTT,CASSSRGRQDEKLFF
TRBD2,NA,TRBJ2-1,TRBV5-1,TGCGCCAGCAGCTTGTCTAGCGGACCCTCCTACAATGAGCAGTTCTTC,CASSLSSGPSYNEQFF
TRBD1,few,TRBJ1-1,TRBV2,TGTGCCAGCAGTCCCACAGGGGGCGAGACTGAAGCTTTCTTT,CASSPTGGETEAFF
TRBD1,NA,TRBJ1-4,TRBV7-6,TGTGCCAGCAGCTTAACGCAGACAGGGACTAATGAAAAACTGTTTTTT,CASSLTQTGTNEKLFF
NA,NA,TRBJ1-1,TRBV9,TGTGCCAGCAGCCCGGGAAGGCTAAAAGACACTGAAGCTTTCTTT,CASSPGRLKDTEAFF
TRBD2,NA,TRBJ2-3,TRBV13,TGTGCCAGCAGCCCGGGGGGACTAGCGGGGGCAGATACGCAGTATTTT,CASSPGGLAGADTQYF
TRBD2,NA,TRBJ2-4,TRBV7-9,TGTGCCAGCAGCCAGAGGACTAGCGGTTCCAAAAACATTCAGTACTTC,CASSQRTSGSKNIQYF
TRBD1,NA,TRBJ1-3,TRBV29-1,TGCAGCGTTGAGCGGGGACAGGGAAACACCATATATTTT,CSVERGQGNTIYF
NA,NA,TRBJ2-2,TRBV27,TGTGCCAGCAGTTCCGGGACTCCCTACACCGGGGAGCTGTTTTTT,CASSSGTPYTGELFF
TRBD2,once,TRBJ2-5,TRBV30,TGTGCCTTGACTAGCGGGACAGAGACCCAGTACTTC,CALTSGTETQYF
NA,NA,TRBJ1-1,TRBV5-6,TGTGCCAGCAGCTTGCTTTTTGTTAGGGGTCCGAACACTGAAGCTTTCTTT,CASSLLFVRGPNTEAFF
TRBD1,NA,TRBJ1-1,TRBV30,TGTGCCTGGAGTGACAGGGGGACTGAAGCTTTCTTT,CAWSDRGTEAFF
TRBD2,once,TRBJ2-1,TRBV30,TGTGCCTTCCTAGCGGGAGGGTTCCATGAGCAGTTCTTC,CAFLAGGFHEQFF
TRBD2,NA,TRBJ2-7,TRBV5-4,TGTGCCAGCAGCCTAGGGACTAGCGGCACCTACGAGCAGTACTTC,CASSLGTSGTYEQYF
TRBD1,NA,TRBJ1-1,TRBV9,TGTGCCAGCGCCCGGATGACAGGGGATATGAACACTGAAGCTTTCTTT,CASARMTGDMNTEAFF
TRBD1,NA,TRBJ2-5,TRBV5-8,TGTGCCAGCAGCAAGGGACAGGGGACGGGGACCCAGTACTTC,CASSKGQGTGTQYF
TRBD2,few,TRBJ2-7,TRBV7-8,TGTGCCAGCAGCCTTTATGGACTAGCGGCATTGTCCTACGAGCAGTACTTC,CASSLYGLAALSYEQYF
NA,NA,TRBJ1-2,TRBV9,TGTGCCAGCAGCTCCCCTACCAGGACTAACTATGGCTACCCCTTC,CASSSPTRTNYGYPF
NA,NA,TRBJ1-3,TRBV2,TGTGCCAGCAGTGCCCTAGGCCTCTCTGGAAACACCATATATTTT,CASSALGLSGNTIYF
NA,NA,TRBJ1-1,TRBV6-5,TGTGCCAGCACCCCTGGAGCGAACACTGAAGCTTTCTTT,CASTPGANTEAFF